The clone carrying this T cell receptor beta chain has a single count. The target antigen is unknown. The sample comes from a study of cytomegalovirus exposure and HLA in healthy donors. For the study at large: The 100 million to 120 million unique TCR beta sequences, from about 180 million T cells, were found by an earlier analysis.

The primer mix had 60 Vbeta and 13 Jbeta primers. Libraries were prepared by immunoSEQ multiplex PCR; TCRdb keeps only in-frame clonotypes and omits some of them. The sample holds 200,000 to 250,000 clones; roughly 89% are singletons and the top ten take more than 0.8%. The CDR3 contains 14 residues. The germline V gene encodes CDR1 MGHRA and CDR2 YSYEKL. The V and J ends lost 4 bases and 2 bases respectively, with 11 bases between them. General study points: The productive fraction for most TCR beta V segments was about 87% or about 30% in an earlier analysis. No immune exposure information besides CMV serostatus was available.

The V call is TRBV4-1, the J call TRBJ1-1, with unresolved D. Input material: PBMCs. The TCR originated in a woman aged 18-35 years in good health and CMV-seronegative. CDR3 region: CASSLQYLNTEAFF. For the CDR3, the DNA is TGCGCCAGCAGCCTACAATATCTTAACACTGAAGCTTTCTTT.